These 21 T cell receptor beta chains were all obtained from the same sample, sequenced in a study of blood T cell repertoires in COVID-19. Sequencing used immunoSEQ multiplex PCR; TCRdb keeps in-frame clones, though not all of them. The sample lists hundreds of thousands of clones; 90% were seen once. Material: PBMCs or T cells enriched from blood (not recorded which). The receptors originated from a man aged 55-75 years who had recovered from COVID-19.

This chain joins TRBV27 and TRBJ2-1, with D unclear. V shed 6 bases and J shed 7 bases, with 13 bases lying between them. The CDR3 runs to 13 residues. Germline V gene sequence: CDR1 MNHEY, CDR2 SMNVEV (reference sequence). CDR3 in DNA: TGTGCCAGCAGCACTGTCTCCAAGAATGAGCAGTTCTTC. Amino acids: CASSTVSKNEQFF.

The gene calls are TRBV12-5 and TRBJ1-3; tentatively, D is TRBD1 (6 bases). The CDR3 has 13 residues. Germline lookup yields CDR1 LGHNT and CDR2 FRNRAP. Trimming left V 7 bases short and J 1 base short, with 8 bases between. CDR3 residues: CASVTGSGNTIYF. In nucleotides, the CDR3 is TGTGCTAGTGTCACAGGGTCTGGAAACACCATATATTTT.

The chain couples TRBV6-6 to TRBJ2-7; 12 nucleotides line up with TRBD1. CDR3 length: 13 residues. Losses at the gene ends were 4 bases for V and 6 bases for J; bases not matched to a gene: 1. Germline V gene data show CDR1 as MNHNY and CDR2 as SVGAGI (reference sequence). The CDR3 bases are TGTGCCAGCAGTTGGGACAGGGGGCTCGAGCAGTACTTC. This gives the protein CASSWDRGLEQYF.

The chain uses TRBV6-2 or TRBV6-3 and TRBJ2-3, with 14 bases identical to TRBD2. CDR1 and CDR2 from the germline V gene are MNHEY and SVGEGT. Unmatched junction bases numbered 6, after V lost 2 bases and J lost 2 bases. The CDR3 is 18 amino acids. The CDR3 loop is CASSYRLAGGPVTDTQYF. The CDR3 DNA sequence: TGTGCCAGCAGTTACCGACTAGCGGGGGGGCCGGTCACAGATACGCAGTATTTT.

The chain joins TRBV12-5 to TRBJ2-3; the match to TRBD2 covers 7 bases. This CDR3 has 12 residues. Germline V lookup: CDR1 LGHNT, CDR2 FRNRAP. Germline trimming cut 9 bases from V and 3 bases from J; bases unmatched to any gene: 3. The CDR3: CARFSGTDTQYF. The CDR3 region has the DNA TGTGCTAGGTTTAGCGGGACAGATACGCAGTATTTT.

This CDR3 is CASTRSGGLGGYTF. In DNA form, the CDR3 reads TGTGCCAGCACCCGGTCGGGGGGCCTTGGTGGCTACACCTTC. The chain recombines TRBV5-4 with TRBJ1-2; perhaps TRBD1 as D (6 bases). Germline V gene lookup returns CDR1 SGHNT and CDR2 YYREEE (reference sequence). The CDR3 loop spans 14 amino acids. The V end lost 6 bases, the J end lost 7 bases, and 19 bases lay between the germline ends.

This clone occurred once. This sequence joins TRBV6-5 and TRBJ1-6, with no clear D. Per germline, CDR1 MNHEY and CDR2 SVGAGI. This CDR3 is built from 13 residues. Trimming took off 7 bases at V and 10 bases at J, with 14 bases between the two ends. The DNA of the CDR3 is TGTGCCAGCATAGATTCGGGTCGCTCACCCCTCCACTTT. Residues: CASIDSGRSPLHF.

Only one count was recorded for this clone. V is TRBV6-2 or TRBV6-3 and J is TRBJ1-2; 7 nucleotides match TRBD1. The junction had 18 bases not matched to a gene; V was cut back by 6 bases and J by 8 bases. This CDR3 contains 16 residues. The germline CDR1 and CDR2 sequences are MNHEY and SVGEGT. CDR3 amino acids: CASSALHQTGSYGYTF. The CDR3 coding sequence is TGTGCCAGCAGCGCCCTCCATCAGACAGGGTCCTACGGCTACACCTTC.

The gene calls are TRBV5-1 and TRBJ1-3, with D possibly matching TRBD1 (6 bases). Germline values: CDR1 SGHRS, CDR2 YFSETQ. The CDR3 has 16 amino acids. The ends were cut back, 2 bases at V and 3 bases at J, with 15 bases in the middle. In DNA form, the CDR3 reads TGCGCCAGCAGCTTCCAGGCCCAGGGGTTTGGAAACACCATATATTTT. It translates to CASSFQAQGFGNTIYF.

The rearrangement joins TRBV19 to TRBJ1-6, with TRBD1 identical over 10 bases. The CDR3 has 14 amino acids. The V segment lost 5 bases and the J segment 10 bases; nucleotides outside the gene matches: 5. Germline V gene data show CDR1 as LNHDA and CDR2 as SQIVND (reference sequence). In DNA form, the CDR3 reads TGTGCCAGTAGTCCAGGGACAGGGGTATCACCCCTCCACTTT. Protein: CASSPGTGVSPLHF.

V and J are TRBV5-4 and TRBJ1-6, with 8 nucleotides matching TRBD1. Germline loops: CDR1 SGHNT, CDR2 YYREEE (reference sequence). Trimming at V came to 3 bases and at J to 8 bases, leaving 4 bases not matched to a gene. There are 14 residues in the CDR3. This CDR3 is CASSSGQGYSPLHF. CDR3 sequence (DNA): TGTGCCAGCAGCTCCGGACAGGGTTATTCACCCCTCCACTTT.

The gene calls are TRBV25-1 and TRBJ1-2, with D tentatively TRBD1 (6 bases). The CDR3 totals 14 residues. Trimming removed 2 bases from V and 4 bases from J, with 11 bases in between. The germline V gene encodes CDR1 MGHDK and CDR2 SYGVNS. This CDR3 is CASSEGTRIYGYTF. In DNA form, the CDR3 reads TGTGCCAGCAGTGAAGGGACACGCATCTATGGCTACACCTTC.

This clone was seen just once. The V gene is TRBV6-2 or TRBV6-3, the J gene TRBJ2-1, with 14 bases aligning to TRBD2. Germline CDR1 is MNHEY and CDR2 is SVGEGT. The J segment lost 12 bases and the V segment lost 5 bases, leaving 12 bases of the junction unmatched. CDR3 size: 16 residues. In DNA, the CDR3 is TGTGCCAGCAGTACCGCCGGGACTAGCGGGAGAGGTGTGCAGTTCTTC. Amino acids: CASSTAGTSGRGVQFF.

This chain joins TRBV2 and TRBJ2-7; 11 bases line up with TRBD1. The CDR3 runs to 14 residues. Trimming cost V 8 bases and J 0 bases; bases outside gene matches: 3. CDR1 is SNHLY and CDR2 is FYNNEI in the germline V gene. Here the CDR3 DNA reads TGTGCCAGCTCCGGGACAGGGGGCTCCTACGAGCAGTACTTC. Its translation: CASSGTGGSYEQYF.

The chain carries TRBV7-9 and TRBJ2-1; D ambiguous. Germline CDR1 reads SEHNR; CDR2 reads FQNEAQ (reference sequence). This CDR3 is built from 10 residues. Trimming pared 4 bases from V and 10 bases from J, leaving 5 bases between. CDR3 amino acids: CASSSREQFF. The CDR3 DNA is TGTGCCAGCAGCTCCAGGGAGCAGTTCTTC.

This chain joins TRBV4-1 and TRBJ2-3, with 9 bases identical to TRBD2. The V gene end was trimmed by 0 bases and the J gene end by 1 base; junction bases not matched to a gene: 8. This CDR3 has 18 residues. The germline V gene encodes CDR1 MGHRA and CDR2 YSYEKL. The CDR3 loop reads CASSQERGGGAGTDTQYF. CDR3 sequence (DNA): TGCGCCAGCAGCCAAGAACGTGGCGGGGGGGCCGGCACAGATACGCAGTATTTT.

The V and J genes are TRBV5-6 and TRBJ2-3; D possibly corresponds to TRBD2 (5 bases). Trimming stripped 0 bases from V and 4 bases from J, with 9 bases between. CDR1 SGHDT and CDR2 YYEEEE come from the germline V gene. CDR3 size: 14 residues. In DNA, the CDR3 is TGTGCCAGCAGCTTGGGCGGAGGCGCAGATACGCAGTATTTT. This encodes CASSLGGGADTQYF.

V gene TRBV6-1 combines with J gene TRBJ1-2, with TRBD1 matching over 8 bases. The CDR3 consists of 13 residues. Losses at the gene ends were 2 bases for V and 7 bases for J; bases not matched to a gene: 3. The germline gives CDR1 MNHNS, CDR2 SASEGT. CDR3 amino acids: CASSEQGAGGYTF. As DNA, the CDR3 is TGTGCCAGCAGTGAACAGGGGGCCGGTGGCTACACCTTC.

The rearrangement joins TRBV6-2 or TRBV6-3 to TRBJ2-1, with 7 bases matching TRBD2. The V and J ends lost 5 bases and 9 bases, in that order; junction bases with no gene match: 13. This CDR3 has 15 residues. From germline, CDR1 is MNHEY and CDR2 SVGEGT. CDR3 sequence: CASSDLTRGGSEQFF. For the CDR3, the DNA is TGTGCCAGCAGTGACCTAACTCGCGGGGGTAGTGAGCAGTTCTTC.

The chain has TRBV18 and TRBJ2-2, with 8 bases lining up with TRBD1. The trim removed 0 bases at V and 5 bases at J, leaving 2 bases unmatched. The CDR3 consists of 15 residues. Per germline, CDR1 KGHSH and CDR2 LQKENI. The DNA for the CDR3 is TGTGCCAGCTCACCACCGAACAGGGGGACCGGGGAGCTGTTTTTT. It translates to CASSPPNRGTGELFF.

The CDR3 nucleotides read TGTGCCAGCAGCTTTACGACAAGAGGGTTAACTGAAGCTTTCTTT. Its protein product is CASSFTTRGLTEAFF. This chain connects TRBV11-2 to TRBJ1-1; D remains unclear. The CDR3 contains 15 residues. The V gene lost 3 bases and the J gene lost 5 bases, with 16 bases spanning the gap. The germline gives CDR1 SGHAT, CDR2 FQNNGV.